Presented here are 27 T cell receptor beta chains from one specimen sequenced in a study of T cell responses to AZD1222 COVID-19 vaccine. Produced via immunoSEQ multiplex PCR; TCRdb's table is partial and in-frame only. The sample lists about 190,000 clones; just over 90% were seen once. The sequenced sample was peripheral blood, obtained on day 0 of AZD1222 vaccination. Every receptor here comes from an adult in good health.

This clone showed up just a few times. The chain employs TRBV19 and TRBJ1-1; D not resolved. The CDR3 is 14 amino acids. The germline CDR1 and CDR2 sequences are LNHDA and SQIVND (reference sequence). V lost 3 bases, J lost 4 bases, and 12 bases lay in between. The CDR3 coding sequence is TGTGCCAGTAGTATCGCCGAAGTACGCACTGAAGCTTTCTTT. Protein: CASSIAEVRTEAFF.

The V call is TRBV12-3 or TRBV12-4, the J call TRBJ1-6; perhaps TRBD1 as D (5 bases). The CDR3 extends over 13 amino acids. Trimming took off 3 bases at V and 14 bases at J, with 14 bases between the two ends. Here the CDR3 reads CASSLEQGMSLHF. CDR3 DNA sequence: TGTGCCAGCAGTTTGGAGCAGGGAATGTCCCTCCACTTT.

The V gene is TRBV11-2, the J gene TRBJ2-7; D is perhaps TRBD1 (5 bases). The V gene lost 4 bases and the J gene lost 6 bases, with 13 bases spanning the gap. Looked up from germline, CDR1 is SGHAT and CDR2 is FQNNGV. The CDR3 has 13 amino acids. The CDR3 nucleotides are TGTGCCAGCAGCTCCGCCCCAGGGTTCGAGCAGTACTTC. Protein: CASSSAPGFEQYF.

This chain links TRBV10-3 with TRBJ1-1; D is uncertain. The CDR3 totals 14 residues. V shed 0 bases and J shed 4 bases, with 9 bases lying between them. The germline CDR1 and CDR2 sequences are ENHRY and SYGVKD. The CDR3 protein is CAISESASFTEAFF. The CDR3 DNA sequence: TGTGCCATCAGTGAGTCTGCAAGCTTCACTGAAGCTTTCTTT.

This clone occurred once. The chain employs TRBV7-9 and TRBJ2-7; D is possibly TRBD2 (6 bases). Germline V gene data show CDR1 as SEHNR and CDR2 as FQNEAQ (reference sequence). The ends were cut back, 7 bases at V and 7 bases at J, with 11 bases in the middle. The CDR3 is 11 residues long. CDR3 DNA sequence: TGTGCCAGCACCAACCGGGAGGAGCAGTACTTC. Translated: CASTNREEQYF.

The chain is built from TRBV10-3 and TRBJ1-1; TRBD1 matches 9 bases. Germline CDR1 and CDR2: ENHRY and SYGVKD. Trimming at V came to 6 bases and at J to 6 bases, leaving 8 bases not matched to a gene. CDR3 length: 14 amino acids. This chain's CDR3 is CAISPGTGTPEAFF. CDR3 DNA sequence: TGTGCCATCAGCCCCGGGACAGGGACCCCTGAAGCTTTCTTT.

The chain joins TRBV27 to TRBJ1-4; TRBD1 aligns across 7 bases. Germline V gives CDR1 MNHEY, CDR2 SMNVEV (reference sequence). The junction had 10 bases not matched to a gene; V was cut back by 5 bases and J by 7 bases. This CDR3 is 15 amino acids long. Written as DNA, the CDR3 is TGTGCCAGCAGTCTCTACAGGGGTCGGGGTGAAAAACTGTTTTTT. This translates into CASSLYRGRGEKLFF.

The chain couples TRBV4-2 to TRBJ2-7, with D tentatively TRBD2 (6 bases). Trimming shortened V by 0 bases and J by 6 bases, and 12 bases separated the two germline ends. This CDR3 comprises 14 residues. Germline V gene lookup returns CDR1 LGHNA and CDR2 YNFKEQ. CDR3 loop: CASSQELAPREQYF. CDR3 coding DNA: TGTGCCAGCAGCCAAGAGCTAGCGCCACGCGAGCAGTACTTC.

The V and J genes are TRBV19 and TRBJ1-4; 8 bases fit TRBD1. J was trimmed by 11 bases and V by 7 bases; bases with no gene match: 6. Per germline, CDR1 LNHDA and CDR2 SQIVND (reference sequence). This CDR3 has 12 amino acids. This CDR3 reads CASKDRGLKLFF. CDR3 coding DNA: TGTGCCAGTAAAGACAGGGGCTTGAAACTGTTTTTT.

The rearrangement uses TRBV27 and TRBJ2-1; TRBD2 matches 8 bases. After removal of 3 bases from V and 9 bases from J, the junction contained 10 bases not matched to a gene. Germline loops: CDR1 MNHEY, CDR2 SMNVEV (reference sequence). The CDR3 has 15 amino acids. Written as DNA, the CDR3 is TGTGCCAGCAGTTTGCCGGGGGGGGACCGCGGTGAGCAGTTCTTC. This codes for CASSLPGGDRGEQFF.

The V gene is TRBV10-3, the J gene TRBJ1-4; D is unclear. Deletions cut 6 bases from V and 5 bases from J, with 10 bases between. CDR3 size: 13 residues. Looked up from germline, CDR1 is ENHRY and CDR2 is SYGVKD. The CDR3 DNA sequence: TGTGCCATCAGCAAGACCCTCAATGAAAAACTGTTTTTT. It translates to CAISKTLNEKLFF.

The CDR3 reads CATSFLPGPSVNEQFF. For the CDR3, the DNA is TGTGCCACCAGCTTCCTACCGGGACCAAGCGTGAATGAGCAGTTCTTC. The chain couples TRBV15 to TRBJ2-1; tentatively, D is TRBD1 or TRBD2 (5 bases each). V lost 5 bases and J lost 7, with 21 bases in between. CDR3 size: 16 residues. The germline V gene has CDR1 LNHNV and CDR2 YYDKDF (reference sequence).

In its sample, this clone was seen a few times. J is TRBJ1-2 and V is TRBV10-3; 9 nucleotides agree with TRBD1. There are 12 residues in the CDR3. V was pared by 7 bases and J by 7 bases, with 4 bases of the junction left unmatched. CDR1 is ENHRY, CDR2 SYGVKD, per germline. CDR3 amino acids: CAITGTGPGYTF. CDR3 DNA: TGTGCCATCACCGGGACAGGGCCTGGCTACACCTTC.

The chain is built from TRBV27 and TRBJ1-6, with 10 positions matching TRBD1. V was clipped by 3 bases and J by 7 bases; unmatched bases: 6. Germline V gene lookup returns CDR1 MNHEY and CDR2 SMNVEV (reference sequence). CDR3 length: 16 residues. The CDR3 nucleotides read TGTGCCAGCAGTTTCGGGACAGGGGTGAGGAATTCACCCCTCCACTTT. This encodes CASSFGTGVRNSPLHF.

This rearrangement joins TRBV5-6 to TRBJ1-4; no definite D call. This CDR3 comprises 13 residues. Trimming took off 2 bases at V and 8 bases at J, with 10 bases between the two ends. Germline-derived CDR1 and CDR2 are SGHDT and YYEEEE. This chain's CDR3 is CASSFTAKEKLFF. CDR3 sequence (DNA): TGTGCCAGCAGCTTCACGGCGAAAGAAAAACTGTTTTTT.

The CDR3 sequence: CATSGLDSYNEQFF. Written as DNA, the CDR3 is TGTGCCACCAGTGGCCTAGACTCCTACAATGAGCAGTTCTTC. The chain has TRBV24-1 and TRBJ2-1; D unclear. V dropped 5 bases and J dropped 0 bases, with 7 bases sitting between them. The CDR3 sequence is 14 residues long. Germline V gene sequence: CDR1 KGHDR, CDR2 SFDVKD.

The chain couples TRBV14 to TRBJ2-5; 7 nucleotides match TRBD1. The length of the CDR3 is 14 residues. The germline V gene has CDR1 SGHDN and CDR2 FVKESK. The junction had 5 bases not matched to a gene; V was cut back by 4 bases and J by 3 bases. For the CDR3, the DNA is TGTGCCAGCAGCCCAAGACAGGGCGAAGAGACCCAGTACTTC. This encodes CASSPRQGEETQYF.

This clone appeared once. The V gene is TRBV14, the J gene TRBJ2-3, with D unclear. Deletions cut 0 bases from V and 1 base from J, with 8 bases between. The germline V gene encodes CDR1 SGHDN and CDR2 FVKESK. The CDR3 sequence is 15 residues long. In DNA form, the CDR3 reads TGTGCCAGCAGCCAAGATCGGCATCGCACAGATACGCAGTATTTT. This sequence encodes CASSQDRHRTDTQYF.

A few counts support this clone. V usage is TRBV5-4 and J usage is TRBJ2-7, with D maybe TRBD2 (6 bases). V lost 0 bases, J lost 6 bases, and 13 bases lay in between. The CDR3 contains 14 residues. Germline V lookup: CDR1 SGHNT, CDR2 YYREEE (reference sequence). For the CDR3, the DNA is TGTGCCAGCAGCTTGGCGGGAGCCGGCGGCGAGCAGTACTTC. Translating it yields CASSLAGAGGEQYF.

The chain couples TRBV3-1 (or the pseudogene TRBV3-2) to TRBJ1-3; D is uncertain. There are 13 residues in the CDR3. V was clipped by 5 bases and J by 2 bases, with 7 bases between them. Looked up from germline, CDR1 is LGHDT and CDR2 is YNNKEL (reference sequence). CDR3 nucleotide sequence: TGTGCCAGCAGCTCTCGGACTGGAAACACCATATATTTT. As protein: CASSSRTGNTIYF.

The chain carries TRBV12-5 and TRBJ2-5; the match to TRBD2 covers 8 bases. Per the germline V gene, CDR1 is LGHNT and CDR2 is FRNRAP. The V segment lost 3 bases and the J segment 4 bases; nucleotides outside the gene matches: 7. The CDR3 covers 15 residues. For the CDR3, the DNA is TGTGCTAGTGGTTTTAGTAGCGGGGTCGCAGAGACCCAGTACTTC. This gives the protein CASGFSSGVAETQYF.

The chain couples TRBV7-6 to TRBJ2-6; 7 nucleotides align to TRBD1. The CDR3 has 18 residues. V trimming: 5 bases; J trimming: 0 bases; junction bases outside the gene matches: 10. The germline gives CDR1 SGHVS, CDR2 FNYEAQ. Here the CDR3 reads CASSTWTGLSSGANVLTF. Here the CDR3 DNA reads TGTGCCAGCAGCACTTGGACAGGCCTCAGCTCTGGGGCCAACGTCCTGACTTTC.

The chain combines TRBV18 with TRBJ1-1; 7 bases are shared with TRBD1. The CDR3 consists of 15 residues. The trim removed 3 bases at V and 3 bases at J, leaving 7 bases unmatched. Looked up from germline, CDR1 is KGHSH and CDR2 is LQKENI. CDR3 nucleotide sequence: TGTGCCAGCTCACCGGGGGACAGCCGATACACTGAAGCTTTCTTT. Translated: CASSPGDSRYTEAFF. Using reference TRBV18 and TRBJ1-1 for the parts outside the CDR3, the full variable domain is NAGVMQNPRHLVRRRGQEARLRCSPMKGHSHVYWYRQLPEEGLKFMVYLQKENIIDESGMPKERFSAEFPKEGPSILRIQQVVRGDSAAYFCASSPGDSRYTEAFFGQGTRLTVV.

V usage is TRBV6-5 and J usage is TRBJ2-5; TRBD2 matches 9 bases. The CDR3 has 15 residues. Germline CDR1 is MNHEY and CDR2 is SVGAGI. Germline trimming cut 5 bases from V and 4 bases from J; bases unmatched to any gene: 8. CDR3 in DNA: TGTGCCAGCAGTCCCGGGGCTAGCGGGACAGAGACCCAGTACTTC. Translating gives CASSPGASGTETQYF.

The chain has TRBV9 and TRBJ1-2; 8 bases line up with TRBD1. The ends lost 2 bases at V and 5 bases at J; junction bases unmatched: 5. This CDR3 contains 14 residues. Looked up from germline, CDR1 is SGDLS and CDR2 is YYNGEE. In nucleotides, the CDR3 is TGTGCCAGCAGCGTCGGCAGGGGGCTGTATGGCTACACCTTC. This translates into CASSVGRGLYGYTF.

This clone showed up just once. V usage is TRBV7-2 and J usage is TRBJ1-2; 9 bases map to TRBD1. The CDR3 has 15 amino acids. With 5 bases clipped from V and 3 bases from J, the junction kept 7 bases outside the gene matches. Germline V gene sequence: CDR1 SGHTA, CDR2 FQGNSA. The CDR3 DNA reads as TGTGCCAGCAGCACCTGGGGGACAGGGTACTATGGCTACACCTTC. This gives the protein CASSTWGTGYYGYTF.

The genes are TRBV15 and TRBJ1-6; TRBD1 agrees at 8 bases. Unmatched junction bases numbered 4, after V lost 0 bases and J lost 9 bases. The CDR3 is 15 residues long. Germline CDR1 and CDR2: LNHNV and YYDKDF (reference sequence). For the CDR3, the DNA is TGTGCCACCAGCAGAGAGGGCAGGGGGCGTTCACCCCTCCACTTT. The encoded protein is CATSREGRGRSPLHF. Together with reference TRBV15 and TRBJ1-6, the CDR3 gives the full variable domain: DAMVIQNPRYQVTQFGKPVTLSCSQTLNHNVMYWYQQKSSQAPKLLFHYYDKDFNNEADTPDNFQSRRPNTSFCFLDIRSPGLGDTAMYLCATSREGRGRSPLHFGNGTRLTVT.